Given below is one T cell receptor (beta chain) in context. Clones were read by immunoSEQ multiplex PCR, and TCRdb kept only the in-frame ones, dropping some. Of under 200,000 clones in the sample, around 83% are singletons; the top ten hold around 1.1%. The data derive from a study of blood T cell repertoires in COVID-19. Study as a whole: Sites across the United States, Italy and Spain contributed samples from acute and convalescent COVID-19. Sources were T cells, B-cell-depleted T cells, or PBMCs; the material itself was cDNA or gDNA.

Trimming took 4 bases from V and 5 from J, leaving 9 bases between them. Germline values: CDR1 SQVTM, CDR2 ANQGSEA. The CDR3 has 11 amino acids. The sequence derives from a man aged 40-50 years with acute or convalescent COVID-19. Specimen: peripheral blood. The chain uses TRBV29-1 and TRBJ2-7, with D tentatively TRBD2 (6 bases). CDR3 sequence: CSVGWGDEQYF. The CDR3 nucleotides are TGCAGCGTTGGTTGGGGGGACGAGCAGTACTTC.